A single sample is the source of the 23 T cell receptor beta chains below, sequenced in a study of OX40 agonist ivuxolimab in advanced cancers. Clones were read by immunoSEQ multiplex PCR, and TCRdb kept only the in-frame ones, dropping some. This table has around 50,000 clones, around 86% appearing once. Here the sequenced sample was CD4+ or CD8+ T cells sorted from blood, taken in a trial of the OX40 agonist ivuxolimab. These TCRs come from an adult with an advanced solid tumor such as melanoma, head and neck, liver or kidney cancer.

Only one count was recorded for this clone. The V gene is TRBV4-2, the J gene TRBJ1-4; TRBD1 is a possible D gene (5 bases). CDR1 LGHNA and CDR2 YNFKEQ come from the germline V gene. This CDR3 region has 15 residues. Trimming stripped 5 bases from V and 6 bases from J, with 16 bases between. CDR3 sequence (DNA): TGTGCCAGCAGCAAAAGTGGGGGATCGGATGAAAAACTGTTTTTT. It yields the protein CASSKSGGSDEKLFF.

This clone was seen a handful of times. This sequence joins TRBV6-5 and TRBJ1-5; D is unclear. Germline V CDR1 and CDR2: MNHEY, SVGAGI. This CDR3 comprises 13 residues. V lost 0 bases, J lost 6 bases, and 6 bases lay in between. In nucleotides, the CDR3 is TGTGCCAGCAGTTACTCGGTTCTTCAGCCCCAGCATTTT. It encodes CASSYSVLQPQHF.

The chain is built from TRBV19 and TRBJ1-1; D unclear. This CDR3 has 13 residues. The germline V and J ends were trimmed by 7 bases and 1 base, with 10 bases remaining between them. CDR1 is LNHDA, CDR2 SQIVND, per germline (reference sequence). The CDR3 sequence is CASNPRRNTEAFF. The DNA of the CDR3 is TGTGCCAGTAATCCAAGACGGAACACTGAAGCTTTCTTT.

This sequence joins TRBV21-1 and TRBJ1-2; the table gives TRBD1 as D, unverified against the DNA. TRBV21-1 is tagged as a pseudogene. The CDR3 runs 13 residues. The CDR3 DNA is TGTGCCAGCATCGACAGGGATCGGTATGGCTACACCTTC. Protein: CASIDRDRYGYTF.

There are a few counts of this clone. This CDR3 reads CASSGLAGGVTNEQFF. In DNA form, the CDR3 reads TGTGCCAGCAGCGGCTTAGCGGGAGGGGTAACCAATGAGCAGTTCTTC. The V and J genes are TRBV9 and TRBJ2-1; 11 bases agree with TRBD2. Germline assignment: CDR1 SGDLS and CDR2 YYNGEE. The V and J ends lost 3 bases and 6 bases, in that order; junction bases with no gene match: 8. This CDR3 is 16 amino acids long.

The gene calls are TRBV4-3 and TRBJ2-3; the D is unclear. The CDR3 has 14 residues. Germline CDR1 is LGHNA and CDR2 is YSLEER. The V end was cut by 0 bases, the J end by 1 base, with 5 bases between. CDR3: CASSQDRGTDTQYF. Written as DNA, the CDR3 is TGCGCCAGCAGCCAAGATAGAGGCACAGATACGCAGTATTTT.

The chain joins TRBV11-2 to TRBJ2-7; D remains ambiguous. There are 13 residues in the CDR3. V lost 5 bases and J lost 2, with 10 bases in between. Germline-derived CDR1 and CDR2 are SGHAT and FQNNGV. The CDR3 sequence is CASSVGPTYEQYV. Written as DNA, the CDR3 is TGTGCCAGCAGCGTGGGCCCAACCTACGAGCAGTACGTC.

The rearrangement uses TRBV7-8 and TRBJ2-7; 10 bases align to TRBD2. Germline V lookup: CDR1 SGHVS, CDR2 FQNEAQ. The ends lost 2 bases at V and 5 bases at J; junction bases unmatched: 12. The CDR3 is 17 residues long. The CDR3 sequence: CASSLFPTSGFGDEQYF. The CDR3 DNA follows: TGTGCCAGCAGCTTATTTCCGACTAGCGGGTTCGGCGACGAGCAGTACTTC.

This clone has a single count. The chain joins TRBV2 to TRBJ2-3; possibly TRBD2 for D (7 bases). The V and J ends lost 6 bases and 1 base respectively, with 11 bases between them. Germline CDR1 and CDR2: SNHLY and FYNNEI. The CDR3 has 14 amino acids. The CDR3, as DNA: TGTGCCAGCAGAGGGGGGGTGGGCACAGATACGCAGTATTTT. This codes for CASRGGVGTDTQYF.

In this sample, this clone turned up once. The chain employs TRBV5-3 and TRBJ2-1, with TRBD2 identical over 9 bases. TRBV5-3 is reported as an ORF; its role is uncertain. This CDR3 is 17 amino acids long. J was trimmed by 1 base and V by 10 bases; bases with no gene match: 15. CDR3 region: CAGWGIEREVSYNEQFF. The CDR3 coding sequence is TGTGCCGGGTGGGGGATTGAGCGGGAGGTGTCCTACAATGAGCAGTTCTTC.

The V and J genes are TRBV5-5 and TRBJ2-7; D is uncertain. V dropped 0 bases and J dropped 1 base, with 5 bases sitting between them. Germline CDR1 and CDR2: SGHKS and YYEKEE (reference sequence). The CDR3 consists of 13 residues. CDR3 DNA sequence: TGTGCCAGCAGCTTGGCCGGATCCTACGAGCAGTACTTC. Translation: CASSLAGSYEQYF.

The chain has TRBV19 and TRBJ1-5; D is unresolved. The CDR3 is made up of 14 amino acids. V was clipped by 6 bases and J by 5 bases, with 14 bases between them. The germline gives CDR1 LNHDA, CDR2 SQIVND (reference sequence). The CDR3: CASRERNSYQPQHF. Here the CDR3 DNA reads TGTGCCAGTAGAGAAAGGAACAGTTATCAGCCCCAGCATTTT.

The chain links TRBV11-2 to TRBJ2-3; no reliable D call. Trimming removed 3 bases from V and 0 bases from J, with 10 bases in between. The CDR3 spans 15 residues. Looked up from germline, CDR1 is SGHAT and CDR2 is FQNNGV. The CDR3 spells CASSFTSTSTDTQYF. CDR3 DNA: TGTGCCAGCAGCTTTACATCGACTAGCACAGATACGCAGTATTTT.

J is TRBJ2-6 and V is TRBV19, with TRBD1 as a possible D gene (6 bases). V was pared by 7 bases and J by 0 bases, with 13 bases between. CDR1 and CDR2 from the germline V gene are LNHDA and SQIVND (reference sequence). This CDR3 comprises 16 residues. Written as DNA, the CDR3 is TGTGCCAGTATTATGCAGGGGCGCTCTGGGGCCAACGTCCTGACTTTC. Amino acids: CASIMQGRSGANVLTF.

This chain links TRBV13 with TRBJ2-1; maybe TRBD2 (6 bases). The CDR3 length is 14 residues. CDR1 is PRHDT, CDR2 FYEKMQ, per germline (reference sequence). Trimming cost V 4 bases and J 5 bases, with 12 bases left between them. The CDR3 sequence: CASSWRGYHNEQFF. As DNA, the CDR3 is TGTGCCAGCAGCTGGCGGGGCTACCACAATGAGCAGTTCTTC.

V is TRBV7-2 and J is TRBJ2-5; the D is unclear. Germline assignment: CDR1 SGHTA and CDR2 FQGNSA. This CDR3 is 13 amino acids long. Trimming left V 5 bases short and J 5 bases short, with 12 bases between. The chain's CDR3 is CASSPLTTETQYF. The CDR3 nucleotides are TGTGCCAGCAGCCCGCTCACGACCGAGACCCAGTACTTC.

The genes are TRBV5-6 and TRBJ1-2; the D is unclear. CDR3 length: 13 amino acids. V was cut by 2 bases and J by 7 bases, with 12 bases left in between. The germline gives CDR1 SGHDT, CDR2 YYEEEE. The CDR3 DNA reads TGTGCCAGCAGCTTCTCCTCCTATGGTGGCTACACCTTC. It yields the protein CASSFSSYGGYTF.

The DNA of the CDR3 is TGTGCCAGCAGTTCGGGACTAAATAATTCACCCCTCCACTTT. This encodes CASSSGLNNSPLHF. The chain has TRBV28 and TRBJ1-6, with D perhaps TRBD1 (5 bases). Germline lookup yields CDR1 MDHEN and CDR2 SYDVKM. The V gene lost 4 bases and the J gene lost 5 bases, with 9 bases spanning the gap. This CDR3 is built from 14 residues.

The genes are TRBV28 and TRBJ1-5; D unresolved. The V and J ends lost 5 bases and 4 bases respectively, with 12 bases between them. This CDR3 comprises 14 residues. Germline V gives CDR1 MDHEN, CDR2 SYDVKM. CDR3 residues: CASSPAPLNQPQHF. The CDR3 DNA reads as TGTGCCAGCAGTCCTGCCCCGCTAAATCAGCCCCAGCATTTT. The variable domain in full, completed from reference TRBV28 and TRBJ1-5, reads DVKVTQSSRYLVKRTGEKVFLECVQDMDHENMFWYRQDPGLGLRLIYFSYDVKMKEKGDIPEGYSVSREKKERFSLILESASTNQTSMYLCASSPAPLNQPQHFGDGTRLSIL.

The genes are TRBV6-1 and TRBJ1-6, with a possible D match to TRBD1 (5 bases). V was shortened by 0 bases and J by 0 bases, with 15 bases between the two germline ends. The CDR3 has 19 amino acids. Germline loops: CDR1 MNHNS, CDR2 SASEGT. This CDR3 is CASSEAQGPLGSYNSPLHF. CDR3 sequence (DNA): TGTGCCAGCAGTGAAGCGCAGGGACCCTTAGGCTCCTATAATTCACCCCTCCACTTT.

This clone was detected once. The chain carries TRBV28 and TRBJ1-5; D uncertain. Germline CDR1 and CDR2: MDHEN and SYDVKM. V lost 6 bases, J lost 0 bases, and 18 bases lay in between. The CDR3 runs to 17 residues. The CDR3 DNA reads TGTGCCAGCAGCCTCGTCCTCAGGACGGATAGCAATCAGCCCCAGCATTTT. Translation gives CASSLVLRTDSNQPQHF.

This rearrangement joins TRBV6-6 to TRBJ2-3, with 8 bases identical to TRBD2. The CDR3 contains 15 residues. V lost 8 bases, J lost 1 base, and 8 bases stayed unmatched. CDR1 is MNHNY and CDR2 is SVGAGI in the germline V gene (reference sequence). CDR3 sequence reads: CASVARREGTDTQYF. CDR3 DNA sequence: TGTGCCAGCGTCGCTCGGCGGGAGGGCACAGATACGCAGTATTTT.

V and J are TRBV27 and TRBJ1-1; the match to TRBD1 covers 9 bases. CDR3 length equals 15 residues. The germline V gene encodes CDR1 MNHEY and CDR2 SMNVEV (reference sequence). V was pared by 5 bases and J by 2 bases, with 6 bases of the junction left unmatched. The CDR3 sequence is CASSPTGGPNTEAFF. The CDR3 DNA is TGTGCCAGCAGTCCGACAGGGGGTCCTAACACTGAAGCTTTCTTT.